The rows below give T cell receptor beta chains drawn from one sample of a study of control samples from healthy donors and cancer patients. The method was immunoSEQ multiplex PCR; TCRdb's version includes in-frame clones alone and lacks a portion of them. The table lists more than 85,000 clones, 88% of them singletons. The sample comprised PBMCs. These receptors were collected from a woman aged 55 to 70 with lung cancer. Each CDR3 is given with its conserved first and last residue. A D gene is named only where the DNA matches it firmly. Some rows mark clone size as missing; the rest say once, few, many or name a class of expanded clone.

V: TRBV7-8; size: -; J: TRBJ1-5; D: TRBD1; DNA: TGTGCCAGCAGCCTGAATACAGGGGATTTAACTCAGCCCCAGCATTTT; CDR3: CASSLNTGDLTQPQHF
V: TRBV18; size: -; J: TRBJ1-1; D: -; DNA: TGTGCCAGCTCATCCGACAGGAACACTGAAGCTTTCTTT; CDR3: CASSSDRNTEAFF
V: TRBV7-2; size: -; J: TRBJ2-2; D: -; DNA: TGTGCCAGCAGCTTGGCAGGGCCGAACACCGGGGAGCTGTTTTTT; CDR3: CASSLAGPNTGELFF
V: TRBV20-1; size: -; J: TRBJ2-7; D: -; DNA: TGCAGTGCTAGTTCGGGCCTCGGATACGAGCAGTACTTC; CDR3: CSASSGLGYEQYF
V: TRBV27; size: few; J: TRBJ2-2; D: -; DNA: TGTGCCAGCAGTTTGGGGGTCGCCGGGGAGCTGTTTTTT; CDR3: CASSLGVAGELFF
V: TRBV3-1/TRBV3-2; size: -; J: TRBJ2-3; D: -; DNA: TGTGCCAGCAGCCACGGGGTGAATACGCAGTATTTT; CDR3: CASSHGVNTQYF
V: TRBV2; size: -; J: TRBJ2-2; D: TRBD1; DNA: TGTGCCAGCAGTGTACTCCAGGGGGCGAACACCGGGGAGCTGTTTTTT; CDR3: CASSVLQGANTGELFF
V: TRBV7-8; size: -; J: TRBJ1-2; D: -; DNA: TGTGCCAGCAGCTCCTACAGGTCCTATGGCTACACCTTC; CDR3: CASSSYRSYGYTF
V: TRBV3-1/TRBV3-2; size: -; J: TRBJ2-3; D: -; DNA: TGTGCCAGCAGCCACCAATCCAGGGGCAATACGCAGTATTTT; CDR3: CASSHQSRGNTQYF
V: TRBV19; size: -; J: TRBJ1-3; D: -; DNA: TGTGCCAGTACGCAGAGCTCTGGAAACACCATATATTTT; CDR3: CASTQSSGNTIYF
V: TRBV11-3; size: -; J: TRBJ2-1; D: TRBD1; DNA: TGTGCCAGCAGGGCCGGTACAGGGGCATCTGAGCAGTTCTTC; CDR3: CASRAGTGASEQFF
V: TRBV5-1; size: -; J: TRBJ2-7; D: -; DNA: TGCGCCAGCAGCTCCTCCTCGAACCCCGCCTACGAGCAGTACTTC; CDR3: CASSSSSNPAYEQYF
V: TRBV7-9; size: -; J: TRBJ2-7; D: TRBD2; DNA: TGTGCCAGCAGCCCCACCCGACTAGCGGGCGTCTCCTACGAGCAGTACTTC; CDR3: CASSPTRLAGVSYEQYF
V: TRBV2; size: -; J: TRBJ2-1; D: -; DNA: TGTGCCAGGGGCCAGGGTTGGTTCAATGAGCAGTTCTTC; CDR3: CARGQGWFNEQFF
V: TRBV2; size: -; J: TRBJ1-6; D: -; DNA: TGTGCCAGCAGCCCAAGGGATATAGTTTCGCCCCTCCACTTT; CDR3: CASSPRDIVSPLHF
V: TRBV7-9; size: -; J: TRBJ2-2; D: TRBD1; DNA: TGTGCCAGCAGCGTCCGAGGGGCAGGGGGAACCGGGGAGCTGTTTTTT; CDR3: CASSVRGAGGTGELFF
V: TRBV19; size: once; J: TRBJ2-1; D: -; DNA: TGTGCCAGTAGTATAGACCCCCCCGGGAGCTCCTACAATGAGCAGTTCTTC; CDR3: CASSIDPPGSSYNEQFF
V: TRBV7-8; size: -; J: TRBJ2-5; D: TRBD1; DNA: TGTGCCAGCAGCTTGGGACAGCAAGAGACCCAGTACTTC; CDR3: CASSLGQQETQYF
V: TRBV28; size: -; J: TRBJ1-5; D: -; DNA: TGTGCCAGCAGTGGCGGGGTAAATCAGCCCCAGCATTTT; CDR3: CASSGGVNQPQHF
V: TRBV2; size: -; J: TRBJ1-1; D: -; DNA: TGTGCCAGCAGTGAATTGGCAGGGAACACTGAAGCTTTCTTT; CDR3: CASSELAGNTEAFF
V: TRBV11-2; size: -; J: TRBJ1-1; D: TRBD1; DNA: TGTGCCAGCAGCCTGCTCTCCGGGACAGGGTTCCCTGAAGCTTTCTTT; CDR3: CASSLLSGTGFPEAFF
V: TRBV19; size: -; J: TRBJ2-7; D: -; DNA: TGTGCCAGTAGTATAGGCGGGACAACATTATACGAGCAGTACTTC; CDR3: CASSIGGTTLYEQYF
V: TRBV6-2/TRBV6-3; size: -; J: TRBJ2-7; D: -; DNA: TGTGCCAGCAGTTACACGGGGTCGGCGGTCTACGAGCAGTACTTC; CDR3: CASSYTGSAVYEQYF
V: TRBV7-3; size: -; J: TRBJ2-1; D: -; DNA: TGTGCCAGCAGCCCCGCACAGTGGGGGTCTCGGTACAATGAGCAGTTCTTC; CDR3: CASSPAQWGSRYNEQFF
V: TRBV27; size: -; J: TRBJ1-1; D: TRBD1; DNA: TGTGCCAGCAGTCCGAGGGGACAGGGGACTTTCTTT; CDR3: CASSPRGQGTFF
V: TRBV6-5; size: -; J: TRBJ2-1; D: TRBD2; DNA: TGTGCCAGCGGGAAAATAGCGGGTTCCTACAATGAGCAGTTCTTC; CDR3: CASGKIAGSYNEQFF
V: TRBV6-6; size: -; J: TRBJ2-1; D: -; DNA: TGTGCCAGCAGTTACTCGGCCCCTGGGAGCAATGAGCAGTTCTTC; CDR3: CASSYSAPGSNEQFF
V: TRBV28; size: -; J: TRBJ1-5; D: -; DNA: TGTGCCAGCAGTTTGTATAGTTTGGGGGCGGTTTCGCCCCAGCATTTT; CDR3: CASSLYSLGAVSPQHF
V: TRBV7-9; size: -; J: TRBJ1-1; D: -; DNA: TGTGCCAGCACACAAGACCGTGAAGCTTTCTTT; CDR3: CASTQDREAFF
V: TRBV6-5; size: once; J: TRBJ1-1; D: -; DNA: TGTGCCAGCACTCTACTCCAGAGGGTCACTGAAGCTTTCTTT; CDR3: CASTLLQRVTEAFF
V: TRBV18; size: -; J: TRBJ2-3; D: -; DNA: TGTGCCAGCTCACCACCAGGACACCCTAGCACAGATACGCAGTATTTT; CDR3: CASSPPGHPSTDTQYF
V: TRBV7-8; size: -; J: TRBJ1-4; D: TRBD1; DNA: TGTGCCAGCAGCTTACCGGGACAGGGCGCTGAAAAACTGTTTTTT; CDR3: CASSLPGQGAEKLFF
V: TRBV5-1; size: -; J: TRBJ2-7; D: -; DNA: TGCGCCAGCAGCTCCGAGACACAATACGAGCAGTACTTC; CDR3: CASSSETQYEQYF
V: TRBV3-1/TRBV3-2; size: -; J: TRBJ2-7; D: -; DNA: TGTGCCAGCAGCCCCGGGGGTACGAATTCCTACGAGCAGTACTTC; CDR3: CASSPGGTNSYEQYF
V: TRBV30; size: medium-sized; J: TRBJ1-2; D: TRBD1; DNA: TGTGCCTGGAGTGTAAAACAGGGGCGGGGCTACACCTTC; CDR3: CAWSVKQGRGYTF
V: TRBV6-5; size: -; J: TRBJ1-1; D: TRBD1; DNA: TGTGCCAGCAGCCTGGACAGGGGGCCCCACACTGAAGCTTTCTTT; CDR3: CASSLDRGPHTEAFF
V: TRBV9; size: -; J: TRBJ2-1; D: -; DNA: TGTGCCAGCAGCTCACGGGACATATCCTACAATGAGCAGTTCTTC; CDR3: CASSSRDISYNEQFF
V: TRBV19; size: -; J: TRBJ1-5; D: -; DNA: TGTGCCAGTAAAGACGGAGGTGGCAATCAGCCCCAGCATTTT; CDR3: CASKDGGGNQPQHF
V: TRBV6-5; size: -; J: TRBJ2-7; D: TRBD2; DNA: TGTGCCAGCGGGGGACTAGCGGTTACTTACGAGCAGTACTTC; CDR3: CASGGLAVTYEQYF
V: TRBV14; size: -; J: TRBJ2-1; D: -; DNA: TGTGCCAGCAGCCTAGGAGGGATAAGGTACAATGAGCAGTTCTTC; CDR3: CASSLGGIRYNEQFF
V: TRBV6-5; size: -; J: TRBJ2-7; D: -; DNA: TGTGCCAGCAGTTCTGGGACCCCGCAACAGCAGTACTTC; CDR3: CASSSGTPQQQYF
V: TRBV7-3; size: -; J: TRBJ2-2; D: -; DNA: TGTGCCAGCAGCTTGTCGAAGAACACCGGGGAGCTGTTTTTT; CDR3: CASSLSKNTGELFF
V: TRBV7-6; size: -; J: TRBJ2-1; D: TRBD2; DNA: TGTGCCAGCAGCTTAGACGCGGGACTAAGCCGGGGCTACAATGAGCAGTTCTTC; CDR3: CASSLDAGLSRGYNEQFF
V: TRBV2; size: -; J: TRBJ1-4; D: -; DNA: TGTGCCAGCAAGGACGGCGCCGATGAAAAACTGTTTTTT; CDR3: CASKDGADEKLFF
V: TRBV3-1/TRBV3-2; size: -; J: TRBJ1-1; D: -; DNA: TGTGCCAGCAGCCAAGCAGTACAGAACACTGAAGCTTTCTTT; CDR3: CASSQAVQNTEAFF
V: TRBV13; size: -; J: TRBJ2-2; D: TRBD1; DNA: TGTGCCAGCAGCAGTTCCGGGACAGTTGCCGGGGAGCTGTTTTTT; CDR3: CASSSSGTVAGELFF
V: TRBV18; size: -; J: TRBJ1-2; D: -; DNA: TGTGCCAGCTCGGAAGGGACCGACCGTGGCTATGGCTACACCTTC; CDR3: CASSEGTDRGYGYTF
V: TRBV4-2; size: -; J: TRBJ1-3; D: -; DNA: TGTGCCAGCAGCCAAGATATTTCCGTCTCTGGAAACACCATATATTTT; CDR3: CASSQDISVSGNTIYF
V: TRBV15; size: -; J: TRBJ1-1; D: -; DNA: TGTGCCACCAGCAGAACATTGAACACTGAAGCTTTCTTT; CDR3: CATSRTLNTEAFF
V: TRBV3-1/TRBV3-2; size: -; J: TRBJ1-2; D: -; DNA: TGTGCCAGCAGCCCAAGGAAGGGAAATTACACCTTC; CDR3: CASSPRKGNYTF
V: TRBV27; size: -; J: TRBJ1-5; D: -; DNA: TGTGCCAGCAGAGGGGGGGCGTATAGCAATCAGCCCCAGCATTTT; CDR3: CASRGGAYSNQPQHF
V: TRBV5-4; size: -; J: TRBJ2-7; D: -; DNA: TGTGCCAGCAGCTATGATTCGCTCAGCTACGAGCAGTACTTC; CDR3: CASSYDSLSYEQYF
V: TRBV11-1; size: -; J: TRBJ2-3; D: TRBD2; DNA: TGTGCCAGCAGTATTAGCGGGTCTAGCACAGATACGCAGTATTTT; CDR3: CASSISGSSTDTQYF
V: TRBV6-5; size: -; J: TRBJ2-7; D: -; DNA: TGTGCCAGCAGATTCTCTTCCCCGGGCGACTACGAGCAGTACTTC; CDR3: CASRFSSPGDYEQYF